The clone carrying this T cell receptor (beta chain) occurred once. The antigen is not known. Healthy HIV-negative adults without recent acute infections or vaccinations served as donors. The sample originates from a study of shared clonotypes between healthy human individuals. General study results and limits: Sampling covered nothing but blood. Tissue TCR repertoires likely differ from those found in blood.

The CDR3 contains 11 residues. Germline loops: CDR1 LNHDA, CDR2 SQIVND (reference sequence). Trimming pared 6 bases from V and 2 bases from J, leaving 4 bases between. Genomic DNA of every subset was divided equally among multiple immunoSEQ plates. The sorted-subset replicate PCRs were given around 200 ng DNA, which is approximately 30,000 T cell genomes. The protocol was immunoSEQ multiplex PCR, while the TCRdb copy is restricted to in-frame clones and leaves out a portion. The sample comprises more than 400,000 clones, almost 97% of which are singletons, and roughly 0.06% rests with the top ten. Sequenced sample: naive CD4+ T cells sorted from blood. Subset given: CD45RA+ positively selected. The TCR originated in a woman under 40 in good health. V is TRBV19 and J is TRBJ1-2; D not certain. The CDR3 protein is CASRTNYGYTF. In DNA form, the CDR3 reads TGTGCCAGTAGAACCAACTATGGCTACACCTTC.